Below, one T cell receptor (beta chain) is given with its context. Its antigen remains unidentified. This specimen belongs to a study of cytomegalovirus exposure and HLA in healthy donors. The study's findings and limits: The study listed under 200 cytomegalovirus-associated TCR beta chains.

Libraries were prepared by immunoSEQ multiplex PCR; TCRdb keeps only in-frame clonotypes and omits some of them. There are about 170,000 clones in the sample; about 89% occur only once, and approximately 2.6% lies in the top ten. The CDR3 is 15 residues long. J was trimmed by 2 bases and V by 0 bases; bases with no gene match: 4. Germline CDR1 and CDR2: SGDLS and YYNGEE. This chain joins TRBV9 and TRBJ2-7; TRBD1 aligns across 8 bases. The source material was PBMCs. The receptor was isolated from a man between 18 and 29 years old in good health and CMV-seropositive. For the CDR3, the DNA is TGTGCCAGCAGCGTAGGATCGACAGGGGCCTACGAGCAGTACTTC. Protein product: CASSVGSTGAYEQYF.